This entry concerns a single T cell receptor (beta chain). The data belong to a study of blood T cell repertoires in COVID-19. As for the study in general: Samples taken during acute and convalescent COVID-19 were collected in the United States, Italy and Spain. T cells, B-cell-depleted T cells, or PBMCs supplied cDNA or gDNA.

Followed over time, Seattle patients had been enrolled while infection was active. CDR3 length: 16 residues. J was trimmed by 0 bases and V by 6 bases; bases with no gene match: 10. Germline V gene data show CDR1 as MNHEY and CDR2 as SVGEGT. Generated by immunoSEQ multiplex PCR, the TCRdb table keeps only in-frame clones and is missing some. This sample has under 400,000 clones; 70% to 90% occur once, and the top ten carry over 9.5%. The chain has TRBV6-2 or TRBV6-3 and TRBJ2-5; 7 bases line up with TRBD1. This clonotype was sampled from a woman aged 25-40 years with COVID-19, enrolled during active disease. Input material: peripheral blood. This CDR3 is CASSQGDRVYQETQYF. The CDR3 nucleotides read TGTGCCAGCAGCCAGGGAGACAGGGTCTACCAAGAGACCCAGTACTTC.